The T cell receptor (beta chain) described here comes from a study of blood T cell repertoires in COVID-19. Across the whole study: From the United States, Italy and Spain came samples of acute and convalescent COVID-19. T cells, B-cell-depleted T cells, or PBMCs provided the cDNA or gDNA that served as material.

Repertoires were generated with immunoSEQ multiplex PCR, while TCRdb's copy carries only in-frame clones and drops some. The data contain approximately 60,000 clones, more than 70% of them singletons. Germline loops: CDR1 MNHNS, CDR2 SASEGT. This CDR3 is 18 amino acids long. With 2 bases clipped from V and 2 bases from J, the junction kept 15 bases outside the gene matches. This clonotype originated in a man between 60 and 75 years old with active or convalescent COVID-19. V is TRBV6-1 and J is TRBJ2-7; 7 bases are a match to TRBD1. Specimen: peripheral blood. The CDR3 loop is CASSEPVTRTGSAYEQYF. The CDR3 DNA sequence: TGTGCCAGCAGTGAACCTGTCACTAGGACAGGTTCAGCCTACGAGCAGTACTTC.